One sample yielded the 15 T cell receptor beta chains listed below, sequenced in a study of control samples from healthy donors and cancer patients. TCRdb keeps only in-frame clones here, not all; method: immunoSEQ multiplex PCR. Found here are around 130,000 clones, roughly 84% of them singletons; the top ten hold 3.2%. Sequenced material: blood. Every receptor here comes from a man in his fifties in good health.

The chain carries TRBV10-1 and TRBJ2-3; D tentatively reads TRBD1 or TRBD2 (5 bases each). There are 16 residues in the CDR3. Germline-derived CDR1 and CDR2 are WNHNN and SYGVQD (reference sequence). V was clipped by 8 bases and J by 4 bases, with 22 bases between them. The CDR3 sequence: CASGPGTTGGPDTQYF. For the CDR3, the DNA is TGCGCCAGCGGGCCCGGGACCACCGGAGGTCCAGATACGCAGTATTTT.

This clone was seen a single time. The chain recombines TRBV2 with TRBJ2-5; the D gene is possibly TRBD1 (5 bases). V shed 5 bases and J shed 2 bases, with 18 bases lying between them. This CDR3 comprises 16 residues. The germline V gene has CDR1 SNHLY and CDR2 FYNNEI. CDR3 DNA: TGTGCCAGCAGTTTTCAACAAGGGGCAGAACAAGAGACCCAGTACTTC. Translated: CASSFQQGAEQETQYF.

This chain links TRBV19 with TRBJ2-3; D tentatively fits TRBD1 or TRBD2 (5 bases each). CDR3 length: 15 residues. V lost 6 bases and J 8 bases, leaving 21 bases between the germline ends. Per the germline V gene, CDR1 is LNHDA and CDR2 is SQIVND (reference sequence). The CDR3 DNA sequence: TGTGCCAGTAGCCCCGAGGGCCTCGTGAGGGGTACGCAGTATTTT. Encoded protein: CASSPEGLVRGTQYF. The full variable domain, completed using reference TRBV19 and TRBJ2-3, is DGGITQSPKYLFRKEGQNVTLSCEQNLNHDAMYWYRQDPGQGLRLIYYSQIVNDFQKGDIAEGYSVSREKKESFPLTVTSAQKNPTAFYLCASSPEGLVRGTQYFGPGTRLTVL.

CDR3 DNA sequence: TGTGCCAGTAGTATAGGGATCGAATCACCCCTCCACTTT. Protein: CASSIGIESPLHF. J is TRBJ1-6 and V is TRBV19; D uncertain. Looked up from germline, CDR1 is LNHDA and CDR2 is SQIVND (reference sequence). Trimming took 1 base from V and 10 from J, leaving 8 bases between them. This CDR3 has 13 residues.

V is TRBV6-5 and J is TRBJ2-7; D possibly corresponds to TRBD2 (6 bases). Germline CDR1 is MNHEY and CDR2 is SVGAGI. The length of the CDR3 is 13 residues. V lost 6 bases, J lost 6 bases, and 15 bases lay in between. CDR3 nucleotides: TGTGCCAGCAGCCTCGCCGCGGGGCCCGAGCAGTACTTC. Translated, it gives CASSLAAGPEQYF.

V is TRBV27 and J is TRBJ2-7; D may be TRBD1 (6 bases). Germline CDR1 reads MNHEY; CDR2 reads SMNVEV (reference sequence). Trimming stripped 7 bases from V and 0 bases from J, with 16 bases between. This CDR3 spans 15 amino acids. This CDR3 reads CASTQQGIGSYEQYF. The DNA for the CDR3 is TGTGCCAGCACCCAGCAGGGGATTGGCTCCTACGAGCAGTACTTC.

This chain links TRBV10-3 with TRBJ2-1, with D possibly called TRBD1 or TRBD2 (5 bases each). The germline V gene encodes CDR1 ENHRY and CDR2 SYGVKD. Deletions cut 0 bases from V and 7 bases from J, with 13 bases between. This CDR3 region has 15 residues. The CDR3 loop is CAISESPGDLNEQFF. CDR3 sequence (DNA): TGTGCCATCAGTGAGTCTCCCGGGGACCTGAATGAGCAGTTCTTC.

Written as DNA, the CDR3 is TGTGCCAGTAGCGGATATAGCAATCAGCCCCAGCATTTT. It specifies CASSGYSNQPQHF. V is TRBV3-1 (or the pseudogene TRBV3-2) and J is TRBJ1-5; D unresolved. Per germline, CDR1 LGHDT and CDR2 YNNKEL (reference sequence). Between the trimmed V and J ends, which lost 9 bases and 0 bases, there was a span of 9 bases. CDR3 length: 13 amino acids.

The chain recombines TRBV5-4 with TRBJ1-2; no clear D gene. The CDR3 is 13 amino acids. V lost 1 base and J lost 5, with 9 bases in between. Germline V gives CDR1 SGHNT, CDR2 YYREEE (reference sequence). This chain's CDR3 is CASSLTETYGYTF. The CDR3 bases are TGTGCCAGCAGCTTGACGGAAACTTATGGCTACACCTTC.

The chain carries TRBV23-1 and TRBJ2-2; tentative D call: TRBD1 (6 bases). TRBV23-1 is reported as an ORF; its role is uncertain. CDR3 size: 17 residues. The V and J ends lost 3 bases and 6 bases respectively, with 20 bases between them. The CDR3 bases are TGCGCCAGCAGTCATCCGGCAGGGGCGGTCTGTGCCGGGGAGCTGTTTTTT. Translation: CASSHPAGAVCAGELFF.

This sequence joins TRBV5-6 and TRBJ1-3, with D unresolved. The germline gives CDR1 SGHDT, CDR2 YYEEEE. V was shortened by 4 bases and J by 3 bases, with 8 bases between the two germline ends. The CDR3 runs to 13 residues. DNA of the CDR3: TGTGCCAGCAGCACACCGGGTGGAAACACCATATATTTT. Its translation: CASSTPGGNTIYF.

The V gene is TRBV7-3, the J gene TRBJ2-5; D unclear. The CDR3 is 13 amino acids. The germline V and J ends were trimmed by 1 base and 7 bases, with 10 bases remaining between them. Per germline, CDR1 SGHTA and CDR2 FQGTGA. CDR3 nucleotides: TGTGCCAGCAGCTTAATCGAGGCTGGGACCCAGTACTTC. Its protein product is CASSLIEAGTQYF. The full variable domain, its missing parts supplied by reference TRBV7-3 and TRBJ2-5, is GAGVSQTPSNKVTEKGKYVELRCDPISGHTALYWYRQSLGQGPEFLIYFQGTGAADDSGLPNDRFFAVRPEGSVSTLKIQRTERGDSAVYLCASSLIEAGTQYFGPGTRLLVL.

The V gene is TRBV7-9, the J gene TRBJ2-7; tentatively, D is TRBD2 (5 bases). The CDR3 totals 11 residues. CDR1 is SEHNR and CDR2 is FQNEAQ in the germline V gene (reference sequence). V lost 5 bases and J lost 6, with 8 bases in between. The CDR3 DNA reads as TGTGCCAGCAGCAACCGGGGCGAGCAGTACTTC. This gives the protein CASSNRGEQYF.

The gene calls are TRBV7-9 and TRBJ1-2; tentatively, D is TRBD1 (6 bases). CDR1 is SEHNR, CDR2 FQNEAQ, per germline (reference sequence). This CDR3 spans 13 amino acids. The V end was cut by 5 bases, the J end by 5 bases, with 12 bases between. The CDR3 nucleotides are TGTGCCAGCAGCCGCGGGACAATTTATGGCTACACCTTC. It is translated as CASSRGTIYGYTF.

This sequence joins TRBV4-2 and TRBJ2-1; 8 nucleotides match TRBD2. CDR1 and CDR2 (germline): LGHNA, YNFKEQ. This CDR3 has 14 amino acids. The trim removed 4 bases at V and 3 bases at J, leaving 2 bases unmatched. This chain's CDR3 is CASSLAGGYNEQFF. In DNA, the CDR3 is TGTGCCAGCAGCCTTGCGGGGGGCTACAATGAGCAGTTCTTC.